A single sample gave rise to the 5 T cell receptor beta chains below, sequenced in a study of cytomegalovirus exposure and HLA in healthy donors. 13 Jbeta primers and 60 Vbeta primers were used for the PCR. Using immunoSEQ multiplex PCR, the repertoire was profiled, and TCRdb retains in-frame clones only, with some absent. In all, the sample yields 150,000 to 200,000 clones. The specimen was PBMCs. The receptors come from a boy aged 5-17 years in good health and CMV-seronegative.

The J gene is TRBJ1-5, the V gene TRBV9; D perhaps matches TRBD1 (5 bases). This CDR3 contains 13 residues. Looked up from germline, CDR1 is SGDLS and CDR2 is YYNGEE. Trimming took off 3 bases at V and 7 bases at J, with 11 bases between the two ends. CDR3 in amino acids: CASSAGERQPQHF. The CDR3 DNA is TGTGCCAGCAGCGCGGGGGAGAGGCAGCCCCAGCATTTT. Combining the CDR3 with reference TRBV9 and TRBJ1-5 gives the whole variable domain DSGVTQTPKHLITATGQRVTLRCSPRSGDLSVYWYQQSLDQGLQFLIQYYNGEERAKGNILERFSAQQFPDLHSELNLSSLELGDSALYFCASSAGERQPQHFGDGTRLSIL.

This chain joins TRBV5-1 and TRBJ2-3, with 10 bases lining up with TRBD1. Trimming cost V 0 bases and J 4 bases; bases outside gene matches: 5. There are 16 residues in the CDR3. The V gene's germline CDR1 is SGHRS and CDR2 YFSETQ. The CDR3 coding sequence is TGCGCCAGCAGCTTGGGGCGAGGACAGGGGGCAGATACGCAGTATTTT. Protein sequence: CASSLGRGQGADTQYF.

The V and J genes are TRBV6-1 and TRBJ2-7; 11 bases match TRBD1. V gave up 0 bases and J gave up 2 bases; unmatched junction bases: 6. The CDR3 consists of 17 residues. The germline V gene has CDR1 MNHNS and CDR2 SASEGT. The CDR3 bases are TGTGCCAGCAGTGAAGCGGACAGGGGGCGCGACCCCTACGAGCAGTACTTC. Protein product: CASSEADRGRDPYEQYF.

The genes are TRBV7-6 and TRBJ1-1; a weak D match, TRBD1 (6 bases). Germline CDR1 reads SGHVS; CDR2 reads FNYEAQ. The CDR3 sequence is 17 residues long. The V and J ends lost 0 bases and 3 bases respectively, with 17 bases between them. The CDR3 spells CASSLAPAGAQDTEAFF. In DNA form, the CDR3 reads TGTGCCAGCAGCTTAGCCCCGGCAGGGGCGCAGGACACTGAAGCTTTCTTT.

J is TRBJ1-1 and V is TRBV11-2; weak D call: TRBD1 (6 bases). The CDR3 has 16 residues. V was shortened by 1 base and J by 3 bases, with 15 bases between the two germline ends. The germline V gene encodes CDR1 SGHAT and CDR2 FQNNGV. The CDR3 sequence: CASSLVRGTGDTEAFF. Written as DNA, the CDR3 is TGTGCCAGCAGCTTAGTGAGGGGGACGGGTGACACTGAAGCTTTCTTT.